This T cell receptor (beta chain) is drawn from a study of T cell changes during pregnancy in multiple sclerosis. The junction had 13 bases not matched to a gene; V was cut back by 4 bases and J by 9 bases. The CDR3 is 18 residues long. Germline CDR1 and CDR2: SGHTA and FQGTGA. The repertoire was sequenced with immunoSEQ multiplex PCR; TCRdb's copy has only in-frame clones and lacks some. The repertoire holds around 47,000 clones, with about 94% as singletons. This chain links TRBV7-3 with TRBJ2-1; 15 bases map to TRBD2. The source is a female donor with multiple sclerosis, enrolled in a pregnancy study. The specimen was CD8+ T cells from peripheral blood mononuclear cells, collected in the first trimester of pregnancy. This CDR3 reads CASSWGLAGGRGLSEQFF. DNA of the CDR3: TGTGCCAGCAGCTGGGGACTAGCGGGGGGCAGGGGACTGAGTGAGCAGTTCTTC.